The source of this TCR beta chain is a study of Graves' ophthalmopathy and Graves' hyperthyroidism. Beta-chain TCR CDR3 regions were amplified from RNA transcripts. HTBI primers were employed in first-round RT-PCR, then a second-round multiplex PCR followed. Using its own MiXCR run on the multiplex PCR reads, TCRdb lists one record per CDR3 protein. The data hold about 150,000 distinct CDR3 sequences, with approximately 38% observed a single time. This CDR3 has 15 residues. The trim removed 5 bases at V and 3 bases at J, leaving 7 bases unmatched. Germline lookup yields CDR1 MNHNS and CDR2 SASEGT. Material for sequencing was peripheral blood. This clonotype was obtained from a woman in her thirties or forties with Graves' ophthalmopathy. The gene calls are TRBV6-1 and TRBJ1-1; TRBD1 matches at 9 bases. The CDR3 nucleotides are TGTGCCAGCAGTCAAGGACAGGGGTTTTACACTGAAGCTTTCTTT. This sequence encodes CASSQGQGFYTEAFF.